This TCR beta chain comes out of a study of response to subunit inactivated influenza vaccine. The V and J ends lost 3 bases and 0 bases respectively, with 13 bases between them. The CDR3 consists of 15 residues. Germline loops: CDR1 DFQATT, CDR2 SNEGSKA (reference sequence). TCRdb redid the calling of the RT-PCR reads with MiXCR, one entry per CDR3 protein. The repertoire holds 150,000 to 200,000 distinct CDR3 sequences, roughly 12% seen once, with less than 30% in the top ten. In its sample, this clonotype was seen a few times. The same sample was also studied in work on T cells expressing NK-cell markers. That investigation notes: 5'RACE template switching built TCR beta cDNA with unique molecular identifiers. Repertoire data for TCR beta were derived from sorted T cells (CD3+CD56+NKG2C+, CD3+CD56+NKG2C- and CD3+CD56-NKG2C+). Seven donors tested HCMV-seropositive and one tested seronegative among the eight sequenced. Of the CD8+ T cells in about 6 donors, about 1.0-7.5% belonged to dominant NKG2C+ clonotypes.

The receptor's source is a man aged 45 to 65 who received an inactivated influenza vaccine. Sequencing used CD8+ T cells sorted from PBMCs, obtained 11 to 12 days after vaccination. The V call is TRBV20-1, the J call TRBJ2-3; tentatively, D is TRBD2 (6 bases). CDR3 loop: CSARRDGLSTDTQYF. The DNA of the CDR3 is TGCAGTGCTAGGCGGGATGGGCTCAGCACAGATACGCAGTATTTT.